Listed below are T cell receptor beta chains from one sample, sequenced in a study of blood T cell repertoires in COVID-19. The repertoire was sequenced with immunoSEQ multiplex PCR; TCRdb's copy has only in-frame clones and lacks some. The sample consists of under 250,000 clones, approximately 90% of them appearing once. Material for sequencing was PBMCs or T cells enriched from blood (not recorded which). The receptors come from a young woman with acute COVID-19. The CDR3 runs from the conserved cysteine through the conserved F or W. The D gene is left open where the match is weak. Part of the rows lack a size; the others show once, few, many or a class for expanded clones.

clone_size,d_call,v_call,j_call,cdr3_length,cdr3_aa,cdr3_nt
NA,NA,TRBV1,TRBJ2-7,19,CTSSSLASPGTSGTYEQYF,TGCACCAGCAGCTCCCTAGCTTCTCCCGGGACTAGCGGAACCTACGAGCAGTACTTC
many,NA,TRBV5-1,TRBJ2-2,15,CASSLDSSNTGELFF,TGCGCCAGCAGCCTAGACAGCTCGAACACCGGGGAGCTGTTTTTT
NA,TRBD1,TRBV2,TRBJ1-2,18,CASSIQGAGTYNQSGYTF,TGTGCCAGCAGTATACAGGGGGCGGGGACCTATAACCAGTCTGGCTACACCTTC
NA,NA,TRBV3-1/TRBV3-2,TRBJ2-5,13,CASSPPGEETQYF,TGTGCCAGCAGCCCCCCCGGTGAGGAGACCCAGTACTTC
few,NA,TRBV4-1,TRBJ2-1,18,CASSQKYRRDRRNNEQFF,TGCGCCAGCAGCCAAAAGTATAGGAGGGACCGAAGGAACAATGAGCAGTTCTTC
NA,TRBD2,TRBV6-2/TRBV6-3,TRBJ2-1,15,CASSYDSGFYNEQFF,TGTGCCAGCAGTTACGATAGCGGGTTTTACAATGAGCAGTTCTTC
few,TRBD1,TRBV6-5,TRBJ1-6,14,CASSSDRGNSPLHF,TGTGCCAGCAGTTCCGACAGGGGGAATTCACCCCTCCACTTT
NA,NA,TRBV11-2,TRBJ2-7,18,CASSLAARDWGSPYEQYF,TGTGCCAGCAGCTTAGCAGCGCGGGACTGGGGTTCTCCCTACGAGCAGTACTTC
NA,TRBD1,TRBV30,TRBJ2-1,14,CAWIRGQGNNEQFF,TGTGCCTGGATACGGGGACAGGGCAACAATGAGCAGTTCTTC
NA,TRBD2,TRBV5-1,TRBJ2-1,21,CASSYYTPGLAGGQSYNEQFF,TGCGCCAGCAGCTACTACACCCCCGGACTAGCGGGGGGCCAATCCTACAATGAGCAGTTCTTC
NA,TRBD1,TRBV5-4,TRBJ1-1,14,CASREGTGFSEAFF,TGTGCCAGCAGAGAGGGGACAGGGTTTTCTGAAGCTTTCTTT
NA,NA,TRBV3-1/TRBV3-2,TRBJ1-2,15,CASSHLPDSAYGYTF,TGTGCCAGCAGCCATCTACCGGACAGCGCCTATGGCTACACCTTC
once,NA,TRBV11-2,TRBJ1-2,13,CASSLVGSGGYTF,TGTGCCAGCAGCTTAGTAGGGAGTGGCGGCTACACCTTC
few,TRBD1,TRBV4-2,TRBJ1-6,16,CASSHTMTGSGSPLHF,TGTGCCAGCAGCCACACCATGACAGGGAGCGGATCACCCCTCCACTTT
NA,NA,TRBV7-9,TRBJ1-2,11,CASSSNYGYTF,TGTGCCAGCAGCTCAAACTATGGCTACACCTTC
NA,NA,TRBV7-9,TRBJ1-2,17,CASSSSLSVGTNYGYTF,TGTGCCAGCAGCTCCTCCCTTTCTGTAGGGACAAACTATGGCTACACCTTC
NA,NA,TRBV10-2,TRBJ2-7,14,CASRGDSSPYEQYF,TGCGCCAGCAGAGGGGACTCTAGCCCCTACGAGCAGTACTTC
once,NA,TRBV11-2,TRBJ1-1,12,CASSLVGTEAFF,TGTGCCAGCAGCTTAGTGGGGACAGAAGCTTTCTTT
few,NA,TRBV10-3,TRBJ2-5,13,CAIKVGGEETQYF,TGTGCCATCAAGGTTGGAGGGGAAGAGACCCAGTACTTC
NA,NA,TRBV27,TRBJ1-2,15,CASSTHLLGLSGYTF,TGTGCCAGCAGTACTCATTTGTTGGGGCTAAGTGGCTACACCTTC
NA,NA,TRBV13,TRBJ1-1,13,CASSLEGDTEAFF,TGTGCCAGCAGCTTAGAAGGGGATACTGAAGCTTTCTTT
once,TRBD1,TRBV5-1,TRBJ2-7,18,CASSLKGTGRLKGYEQYF,TGCGCCAGCAGCTTAAAGGGGACAGGGAGGTTAAAAGGCTACGAGCAGTACTTC
NA,TRBD2,TRBV4-3,TRBJ2-3,16,CASSQLAGGFTDTQYF,TGCGCCAGCAGCCAACTAGCGGGGGGATTTACAGATACGCAGTATTTT
NA,NA,TRBV6-1,TRBJ1-2,15,CASSEGLGAIYGYTF,TGTGCCAGCAGTGAAGGGTTGGGGGCGATCTATGGCTACACCTTC
NA,TRBD2,TRBV19,TRBJ2-5,16,CASSIDLAGGSETQYF,TGTGCCAGTAGTATAGATCTAGCGGGGGGATCAGAGACCCAGTACTTC
NA,TRBD1,TRBV6-5,TRBJ2-7,16,CASSYSTTGASYEQYF,TGTGCCAGCAGTTACTCGACGACAGGGGCGTCGTACGAGCAGTACTTC
NA,TRBD2,TRBV6-5,TRBJ2-1,15,CASSYSASGHNEQFF,TGTGCCAGCAGTTACTCGGCTAGCGGCCACAATGAGCAGTTCTTC
NA,TRBD1,TRBV5-4,TRBJ1-1,14,CASSLEGGDTEAFF,TGTGCCAGCAGCTTGGAAGGGGGCGACACTGAAGCTTTCTTT
NA,TRBD1,TRBV10-1,TRBJ1-5,16,CATLNSGTASNQPQHF,TGCGCCACCCTAAATTCCGGGACAGCTAGCAATCAGCCCCAGCATTTT
NA,TRBD2,TRBV7-6,TRBJ2-2,18,CASSPLGNGGGAGGELFF,TGTGCCAGCAGCCCCCTGGGGAACGGCGGGGGGGCTGGCGGGGAGCTGTTTTTT
NA,TRBD1,TRBV9,TRBJ2-1,13,CASSGGQSTEQFF,TGTGCCAGCAGCGGGGGACAGTCGACTGAGCAGTTCTTC
NA,NA,TRBV9,TRBJ2-1,13,CASSRTEGLEQFF,TGTGCCAGCAGCCGGACAGAGGGCCTTGAGCAGTTCTTC
NA,NA,TRBV11-2,TRBJ1-2,13,CASSLGTEYGYTF,TGTGCCAGCAGCTTAGGGACAGAGTATGGCTACACCTTC
NA,NA,TRBV4-1,TRBJ1-6,15,CASSQLDRLDSPLHF,TGCGCCAGCAGCCAGTTAGACAGGCTAGATTCACCCCTCCACTTT
NA,NA,TRBV12-3/TRBV12-4,TRBJ1-1,13,CASSPGGRTEAFF,TGTGCCAGCAGCCCGGGGGGGAGAACTGAAGCTTTCTTT
NA,NA,TRBV12-3/TRBV12-4,TRBJ1-3,13,CASRLHLGNTIYF,TGTGCCAGCAGGTTACATTTGGGAAACACCATATATTTT
NA,TRBD1,TRBV19,TRBJ2-3,12,CASSTQGATQYF,TGTGCCAGTAGTACTCAGGGGGCTACGCAGTATTTT
NA,TRBD2,TRBV4-1,TRBJ2-5,18,CASSPLAGGAPKGETQYF,TGCGCCAGCAGCCCCCTAGCGGGGGGCGCCCCCAAGGGAGAGACCCAGTACTTC
NA,NA,TRBV4-1,TRBJ1-1,13,CASSQVGPGEAFF,TGCGCCAGCAGCCAAGTAGGCCCGGGTGAAGCTTTCTTT
NA,NA,TRBV10-2,TRBJ2-7,13,CASSVAPLREQYF,TGCGCCAGCAGTGTAGCGCCCCTGAGGGAGCAGTACTTC
NA,NA,TRBV11-2,TRBJ1-3,14,CASSYDSSGNTIYF,TGTGCCAGCAGCTACGACAGCTCTGGAAACACCATATATTTT
NA,TRBD1,TRBV5-4,TRBJ1-3,14,CASSPDRGGNTIYF,TGTGCCAGCAGCCCCGACAGGGGTGGGAACACCATATATTTT